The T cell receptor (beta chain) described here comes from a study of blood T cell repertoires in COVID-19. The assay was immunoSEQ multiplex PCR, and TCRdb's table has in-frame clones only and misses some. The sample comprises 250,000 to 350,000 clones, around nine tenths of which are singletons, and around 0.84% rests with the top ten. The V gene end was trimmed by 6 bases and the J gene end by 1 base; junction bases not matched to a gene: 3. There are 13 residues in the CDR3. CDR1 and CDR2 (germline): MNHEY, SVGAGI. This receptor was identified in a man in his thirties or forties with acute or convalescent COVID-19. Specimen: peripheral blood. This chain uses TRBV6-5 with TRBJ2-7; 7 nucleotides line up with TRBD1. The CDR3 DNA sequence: TGTGCCAGCAGGAGACAGGGATCCTACGAGCAGTACTTC. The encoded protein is CASRRQGSYEQYF.